This entry concerns a single TCR beta chain. The target antigen is unknown. CDR1 and CDR2 from the germline V gene are LNHDA and SQIVND (reference sequence). The CDR3 has 17 residues. The V gene end was trimmed by 4 bases and the J gene end by 1 base; junction bases not matched to a gene: 5. The data derive from a study of OX40 agonist ivuxolimab in advanced cancers. For the study at large: Three patients showed partial responses: one hepatocellular carcinoma and two cutaneous melanoma cases.

Study results and caveats: In CD8+ T cells, expanded clones were on average more numerous than in CD4+.

Sampled blood was obtained at baseline, cycle 4 day 1, and cycle 7 day 1. This table comes from immunoSEQ multiplex PCR, and its TCRdb copy is limited to in-frame clones, with some not included. The sample carries about 27,000 clones, around 85% recorded once. The receptor's source is an adult with an advanced solid tumor such as melanoma, head and neck, liver or kidney cancer. This sample comprised CD4+ or CD8+ T cells sorted from blood, obtained in a trial of the OX40 agonist ivuxolimab. V is TRBV19 and J is TRBJ2-5; the match to TRBD2 covers 14 bases. As DNA, the CDR3 is TGTGCCAGTAGTACCGAGACTAGCGGGGGGGCCCAAGAGACCCAGTACTTC. Translation: CASSTETSGGAQETQYF.